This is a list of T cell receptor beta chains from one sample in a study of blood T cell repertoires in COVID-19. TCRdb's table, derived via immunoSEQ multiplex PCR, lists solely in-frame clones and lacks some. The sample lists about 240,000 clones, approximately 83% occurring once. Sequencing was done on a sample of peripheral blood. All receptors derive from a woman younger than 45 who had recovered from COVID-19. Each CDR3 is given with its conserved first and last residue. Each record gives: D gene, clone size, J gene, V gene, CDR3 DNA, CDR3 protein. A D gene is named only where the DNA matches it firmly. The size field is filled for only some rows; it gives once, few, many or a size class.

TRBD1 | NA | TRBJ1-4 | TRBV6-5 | TGTGCCAGCACGACAGGGATAAATGAAAAACTGTTTTTT | CASTTGINEKLFF
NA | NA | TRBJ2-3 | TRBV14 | TGTGCCAGCAGCCAAGTGGGGGCCATAATCACAGATACGCAGTATTTT | CASSQVGAIITDTQYF
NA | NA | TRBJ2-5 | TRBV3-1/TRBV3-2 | TGTGCCAGCAGCCAACAGGTGGGCCAAGAGACCCAGTACTTC | CASSQQVGQETQYF
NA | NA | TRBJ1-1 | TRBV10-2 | TGCGCCAGCAGCGACCCATACAGGGAGAACACTGAAGCTTTCTTT | CASSDPYRENTEAFF
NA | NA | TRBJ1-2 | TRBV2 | TGTGCCAGCAGCTTGTCCGGGAACTATGGCTACACCTTC | CASSLSGNYGYTF
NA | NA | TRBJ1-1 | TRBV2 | TGTGCCAGCAGTGAAGGGCTGAGGCTAGGACAGTTGAACACTGAAGCTTTCTTT | CASSEGLRLGQLNTEAFF
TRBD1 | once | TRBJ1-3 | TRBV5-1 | TGCGCCAGCAGCGGACACACGACAGGGGGTGACGGAAACACCATATATTTT | CASSGHTTGGDGNTIYF
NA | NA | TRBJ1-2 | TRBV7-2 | TGTGCCAGCAGTCTGACACGCGGCTACACCTTC | CASSLTRGYTF
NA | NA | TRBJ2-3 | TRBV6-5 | TGTGCCAGCAGTTACGATTTTGGCTCCACAGATACGCAGTATTTT | CASSYDFGSTDTQYF
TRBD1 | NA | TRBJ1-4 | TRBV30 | TGTGCCTGGAGTGGTTTAGGCTCGGGACAGGGGAACGAAAAACTGTTTTTT | CAWSGLGSGQGNEKLFF
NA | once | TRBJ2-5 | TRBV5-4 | TGTGCCAGCTCAGGGGGGCTTGAGACCCAGTACTTC | CASSGGLETQYF
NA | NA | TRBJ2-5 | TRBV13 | TGTGCCAGCAGCTTAGTGGGGCAGGCCGAAGAGACCCAGTACTTC | CASSLVGQAEETQYF
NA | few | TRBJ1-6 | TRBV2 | TGTGCCAGCAGTGACAGGGTGAGATCACCCCTCCACTTT | CASSDRVRSPLHF
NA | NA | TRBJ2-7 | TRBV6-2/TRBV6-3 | TGTGCCAGCAGTTACTCCAGGGTGAAAGGCGCCTACGAGCAGTACTTC | CASSYSRVKGAYEQYF
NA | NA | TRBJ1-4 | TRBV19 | TGTGCCAGTAGTATAGTACGGTCCTTTAATGAAAAACTGTTTTTT | CASSIVRSFNEKLFF
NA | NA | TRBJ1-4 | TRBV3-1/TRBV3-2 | TGTGCCAGCAGCCAAGACAGGGACTCGGAAAAACTGTTTTTT | CASSQDRDSEKLFF
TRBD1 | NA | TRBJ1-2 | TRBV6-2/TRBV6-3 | TGTGCCAGCAGTTACGGACAGGGCCATGGCTACACCTTC | CASSYGQGHGYTF
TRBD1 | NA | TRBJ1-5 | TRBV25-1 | TGTGCCAGCAGTGCGACAGGGGGCAATCAGCCCCAGCATTTT | CASSATGGNQPQHF
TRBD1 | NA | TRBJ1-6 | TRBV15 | TGTGCCACCAGCAGAGATAACTTGTGGGACAGTAATTCACCCCTCCACTTT | CATSRDNLWDSNSPLHF
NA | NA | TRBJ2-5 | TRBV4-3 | TGCGCCAGCAGCCAAGGACAGTGGGAAGAGACCCAGTACTTC | CASSQGQWEETQYF
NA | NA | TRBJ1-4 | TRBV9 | TGTGCCAGCAGCCCGAACAGGTGGAGCGAAAAACTGTTTTTT | CASSPNRWSEKLFF
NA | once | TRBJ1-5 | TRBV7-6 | TGTGCCAGCAGCTTATCACCCCCGCAGGGCAATCAGCCCCAGCATTTT | CASSLSPPQGNQPQHF
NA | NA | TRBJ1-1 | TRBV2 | TGTGCCAGCAGTGAAGCGGGCAGGGCTTTCTTT | CASSEAGRAFF
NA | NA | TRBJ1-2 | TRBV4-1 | TGCGCCAGCAGCCAAGGGTTGGGACTCTATGGCTACACCTTC | CASSQGLGLYGYTF
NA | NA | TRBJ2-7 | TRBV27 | TGTGCCAGCAGTTTGCATACAGGTGTCAAGCAGTACTTC | CASSLHTGVKQYF
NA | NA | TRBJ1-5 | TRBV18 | TGTGCCAGCTCACCACAGTCGGCCAGGGACTATAGCAATCAGCCCCAGCATTTT | CASSPQSARDYSNQPQHF
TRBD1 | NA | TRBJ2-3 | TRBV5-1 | TGCGCCAGCAGGAGACAGGGGCTTACAGATACGCAGTATTTT | CASRRQGLTDTQYF
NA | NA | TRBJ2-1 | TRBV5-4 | TGTGCCAGCAGCGCCCGCGGAGGGCTAGGGGAGCAGTTCTTC | CASSARGGLGEQFF
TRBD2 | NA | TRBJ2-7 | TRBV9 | TGTGCCAGCAGCGTAGGTTTAGGACTAGCGGGGGGGCCGTCCTACGAGCAGTACTTC | CASSVGLGLAGGPSYEQYF
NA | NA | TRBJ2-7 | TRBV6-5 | TGTGCCAGCAGTTATAGATTAGGTAGCAACGAGCAGTACTTC | CASSYRLGSNEQYF
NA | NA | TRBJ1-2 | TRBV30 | TGTGCCTGGCTTACGCAGGGGTACTATGGCTACACCTTC | CAWLTQGYYGYTF
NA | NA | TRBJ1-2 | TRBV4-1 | TGCGCCAGCAGCCAAGGGGGGCGGGCTGAGTCGTCTGGCTACACCTTC | CASSQGGRAESSGYTF
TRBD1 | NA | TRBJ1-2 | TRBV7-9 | TGTGCCAGCAGCTTCTACCGGGACAGGGATGCTAACTATGGCTACACCTTC | CASSFYRDRDANYGYTF
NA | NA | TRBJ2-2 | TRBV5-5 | TGTGCCAGCATCGACAGGAACACCGGGGAGCTGTTTTTT | CASIDRNTGELFF